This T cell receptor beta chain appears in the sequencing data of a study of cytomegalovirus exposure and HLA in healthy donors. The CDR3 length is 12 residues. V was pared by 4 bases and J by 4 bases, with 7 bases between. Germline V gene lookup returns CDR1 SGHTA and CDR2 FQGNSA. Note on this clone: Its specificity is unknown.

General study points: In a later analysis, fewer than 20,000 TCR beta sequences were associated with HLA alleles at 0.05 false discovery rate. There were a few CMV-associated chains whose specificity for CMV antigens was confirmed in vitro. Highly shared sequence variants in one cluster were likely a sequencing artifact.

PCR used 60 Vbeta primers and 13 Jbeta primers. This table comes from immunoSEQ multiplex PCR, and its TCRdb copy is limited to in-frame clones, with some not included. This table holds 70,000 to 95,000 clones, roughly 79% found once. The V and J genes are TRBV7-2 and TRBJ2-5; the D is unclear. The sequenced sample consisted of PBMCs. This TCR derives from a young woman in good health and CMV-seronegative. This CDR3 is CASSSLRETQYF. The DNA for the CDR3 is TGTGCCAGCAGCTCGCTCAGAGAGACCCAGTACTTC.